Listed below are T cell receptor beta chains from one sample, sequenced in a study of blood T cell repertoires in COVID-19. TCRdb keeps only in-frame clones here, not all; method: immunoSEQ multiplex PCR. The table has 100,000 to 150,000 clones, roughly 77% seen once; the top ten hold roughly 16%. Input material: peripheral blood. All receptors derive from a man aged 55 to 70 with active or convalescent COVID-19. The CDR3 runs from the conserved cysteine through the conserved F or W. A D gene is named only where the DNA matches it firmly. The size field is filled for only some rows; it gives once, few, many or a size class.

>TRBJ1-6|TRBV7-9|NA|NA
CASSLVLGANSPLHF
TGTGCCAGCAGCTTAGTTCTGGGAGCGAATTCACCCCTCCACTTT
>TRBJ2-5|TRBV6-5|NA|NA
CASSSLLGGRETQYF
TGTGCCAGCAGTTCGCTTTTGGGGGGACGAGAGACCCAGTACTTC
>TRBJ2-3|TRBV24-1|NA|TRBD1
CATSAPDRAAQYF
TGTGCCACCAGTGCCCCGGACAGGGCTGCGCAGTATTTT
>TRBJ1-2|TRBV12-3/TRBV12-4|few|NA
CASSSRTVYGYTF
TGTGCCAGCAGTTCCCGGACAGTCTATGGCTACACCTTC
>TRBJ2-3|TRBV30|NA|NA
CAWSVLKRITDTQYF
TGTGCCTGGAGTGTACTCAAGCGGATCACAGATACGCAGTATTTT
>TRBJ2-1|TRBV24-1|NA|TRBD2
CATKPSGRVNEQFF
TGTGCCACTAAACCTAGCGGGAGGGTCAATGAGCAGTTCTTC
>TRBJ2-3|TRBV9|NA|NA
CASSVAATRVTDTQYF
TGTGCCAGCAGCGTAGCTGCGACCAGGGTCACAGATACGCAGTATTTT
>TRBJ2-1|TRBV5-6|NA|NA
CASSYRLSSYNEQFF
TGTGCCAGCAGTTATCGACTGAGCTCCTACAATGAGCAGTTCTTC
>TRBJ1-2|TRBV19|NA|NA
CASSMGQPYGYTF
TGTGCCAGTAGTATGGGGCAGCCTTATGGCTACACCTTC
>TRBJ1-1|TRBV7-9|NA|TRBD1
CASSRQGRNTEAFF
TGTGCCAGCAGCCGACAGGGGCGGAACACTGAAGCTTTCTTT
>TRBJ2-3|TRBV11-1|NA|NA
CASSLVMPGTDTQYF
TGTGCCAGCAGCTTAGTAATGCCAGGCACAGATACGCAGTATTTT
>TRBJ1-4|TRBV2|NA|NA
CASSRGDEKLFF
TGTGCCAGCAGCCGTGGAGATGAAAAACTGTTTTTT
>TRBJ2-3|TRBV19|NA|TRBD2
CASRLGGTDTQYF
TGTGCCAGTAGACTGGGAGGGACAGATACGCAGTATTTT
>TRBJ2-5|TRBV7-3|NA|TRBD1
CASSPGGQAETQYF
TGTGCCAGCAGCCCCGGCGGACAGGCGGAGACCCAGTACTTC
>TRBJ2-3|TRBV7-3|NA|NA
CASSLIPSDTQYF
TGTGCCAGCAGCTTAATTCCGTCAGATACGCAGTATTTT
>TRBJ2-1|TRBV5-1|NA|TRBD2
CASSSTSGNVNEQFF
TGCGCCAGCTCCTCTACTAGCGGGAACGTCAATGAGCAGTTCTTC
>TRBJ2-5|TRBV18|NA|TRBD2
CASSQKPGLAGLQETQYF
TGTGCCAGCTCACAAAAACCGGGACTAGCGGGCCTCCAAGAGACCCAGTACTTC
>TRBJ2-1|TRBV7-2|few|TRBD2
CASSPGPGLLRGDEQFF
TGTGCCAGCAGCCCCGGACCGGGACTACTTCGTGGCGATGAGCAGTTCTTC
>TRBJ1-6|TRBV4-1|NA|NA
CASSQENYVLNSPLHF
TGCGCCAGCAGCCAAGAGAACTACGTCTTAAATTCACCCCTCCACTTT
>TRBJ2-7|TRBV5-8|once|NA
CASSEDRPYEQYF
TGTGCCAGCAGCGAAGACAGACCCTACGAGCAGTACTTC
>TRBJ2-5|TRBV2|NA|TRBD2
CASSSLLAGGEETQYF
TGTGCCAGCAGTAGCCTTCTAGCGGGAGGGGAAGAGACCCAGTACTTC
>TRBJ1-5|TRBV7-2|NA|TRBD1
CASSFPGQGAGQPQHF
TGTGCCAGCAGCTTCCCGGGACAGGGGGCGGGACAGCCCCAGCATTTT
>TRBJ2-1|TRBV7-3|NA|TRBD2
CASSLSASGNYNEQFF
TGTGCCAGCAGCTTAAGCGCTAGCGGGAACTACAATGAGCAGTTCTTC
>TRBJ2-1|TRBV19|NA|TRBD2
CASSIVAGRGSYNEQFF
TGTGCCAGTAGTATCGTAGCCGGGAGGGGCTCCTACAATGAGCAGTTCTTC
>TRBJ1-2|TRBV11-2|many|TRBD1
CASSLGTGPVNYGYTF
TGTGCCAGCAGCTTAGGGACAGGGCCGGTCAACTATGGCTACACCTTC
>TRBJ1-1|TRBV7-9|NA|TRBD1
CASSHKRTGENTEAFF
TGTGCCAGCAGCCACAAACGGACAGGGGAGAACACTGAAGCTTTCTTT
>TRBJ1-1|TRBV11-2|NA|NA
CASSFRSTEAFF
TGTGCCAGCAGCTTCCGGAGCACTGAAGCTTTCTTT
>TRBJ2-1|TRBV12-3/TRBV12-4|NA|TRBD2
CASASGGADEQFF
TGTGCCAGCGCTAGCGGAGGCGCGGATGAGCAGTTCTTC
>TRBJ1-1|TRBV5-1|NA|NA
CASSWTAGEAFF
TGCGCCAGCAGCTGGACCGCGGGTGAAGCTTTCTTT
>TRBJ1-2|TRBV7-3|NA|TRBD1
CASSFDRGRGYTF
TGTGCCAGCAGCTTTGACAGGGGGAGAGGCTACACCTTC
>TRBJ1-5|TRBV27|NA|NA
CASSPVSLSGNQPQHF
TGTGCCAGCAGTCCGGTCTCCCTATCGGGCAATCAGCCCCAGCATTTT
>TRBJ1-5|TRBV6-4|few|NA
CASSPPRGEGNQPQHF
TGTGCCAGCAGCCCCCCGAGAGGGGAGGGCAATCAGCCCCAGCATTTT